One and the same sample provided the 27 T cell receptor beta chains below, sequenced in a study of cytomegalovirus exposure and HLA in healthy donors. 13 Jbeta primers and 60 Vbeta primers were used for the PCR. Generated by immunoSEQ multiplex PCR, the TCRdb table keeps only in-frame clones and is missing some. The table has 180,000 or so clones, around 77% seen once. Sequences were obtained from PBMCs. Source of these receptors: a woman in her twenties or thirties in good health and CMV-seronegative.

The V gene is TRBV30, the J gene TRBJ1-6; D possibly corresponds to TRBD1 (5 bases). This CDR3 is built from 13 residues. Germline assignment: CDR1 GTSNPN and CDR2 SVGIG (reference sequence). V gave up 5 bases and J gave up 0 bases, with 5 bases separating them. This CDR3 reads CAWDSSYNSPLHF. DNA for the CDR3: TGTGCCTGGGACAGCTCCTATAATTCACCCCTCCACTTT. Full variable domain (missing parts from reference TRBV30 and TRBJ1-6): SQTIHQWPATLVQPVGSPLSLECTVEGTSNPNLYWYRQAAGRGLQLLFYSVGIGQISSEVPQNLSASRPQDRQFILSSKKLLLSDSGFYLCAWDSSYNSPLHFGNGTRLTVT.

The V and J genes are TRBV12-5 and TRBJ1-2; 7 nucleotides agree with TRBD1. Germline lookup yields CDR1 LGHNT and CDR2 FRNRAP. The CDR3 runs to 13 residues. The V and J ends lost 2 bases and 4 bases, in that order; junction bases with no gene match: 1. CDR3 residues: CASGLWDSYGYTF. The CDR3 bases are TGTGCTAGTGGTTTGTGGGACAGCTATGGCTACACCTTC.

The chain carries TRBV6-5 and TRBJ1-2; D gene unclear. The germline V and J ends were trimmed by 0 bases and 0 bases, with 8 bases remaining between them. Germline assignment: CDR1 MNHEY and CDR2 SVGAGI. The CDR3 has 15 residues. The CDR3 coding sequence is TGTGCCAGCAGTTACTCGAGATCCTCTAACTATGGCTACACCTTC. This translates into CASSYSRSSNYGYTF.

The chain combines TRBV29-1 with TRBJ1-1; tentative D call: TRBD1 (5 bases). Germline V CDR1 and CDR2: SQVTM, ANQGSEA. The V gene lost 0 bases and the J gene lost 7 bases, with 15 bases spanning the gap. The CDR3 length is 14 residues. The DNA of the CDR3 is TGCAGCGTTGAAGAACGGCTCGGGGGAGGTGAAGCTTTCTTT. As protein: CSVEERLGGGEAFF.

The chain links TRBV27 to TRBJ2-3; D is unclear. Trimming took 2 bases from V and 3 from J, leaving 6 bases between them. Germline V gene sequence: CDR1 MNHEY, CDR2 SMNVEV (reference sequence). The CDR3 extends over 13 amino acids. The CDR3 nucleotides are TGTGCCAGCAGTTTAGCGGTGACAGATACGCAGTATTTT. Translating gives CASSLAVTDTQYF.

This clone was recorded only once. The chain is built from TRBV2 and TRBJ1-2, with 12 bases that match TRBD1. The germline V gene encodes CDR1 SNHLY and CDR2 FYNNEI. The CDR3 contains 15 residues. Germline trimming cut 6 bases from V and 7 bases from J; bases unmatched to any gene: 9. The DNA of the CDR3 is TGTGCCAGCAGCCTTGGGGGACAGGGGGCAAGTGGCTACACCTTC. This translates into CASSLGGQGASGYTF.

The chain uses TRBV9 and TRBJ2-7, with a possible D match to TRBD1 (5 bases). Germline values: CDR1 SGDLS, CDR2 YYNGEE. The V end was cut by 4 bases, the J end by 2 bases, with 13 bases between. The CDR3 contains 14 residues. CDR3 bases: TGTGCCAGCAGCAGGGGTACTCATACCTACGAGCAGTACTTC. The encoded protein is CASSRGTHTYEQYF.

V gene TRBV6-1 combines with J gene TRBJ2-7; tentative D call: TRBD2 (6 bases). Per the germline V gene, CDR1 is MNHNS and CDR2 is SASEGT. Between the trimmed V and J ends, which lost 1 base and 9 bases, there was a span of 10 bases. This CDR3 region has 12 residues. In nucleotides, the CDR3 is TGTGCCAGCAGTGAAGTTGCGGAGGGGCAGTACTTC. Protein: CASSEVAEGQYF.

This clone was seen just once. The rearrangement joins TRBV29-1 to TRBJ2-1, with 7 bases fitting TRBD2. The CDR3 is 14 residues long. V dropped 7 bases and J dropped 8; count of bases not matched to a gene: 14. CDR1 is SQVTM, CDR2 ANQGSEA, per germline. This CDR3 is CSGRTGTTVDEQFF. CDR3 bases: TGCAGCGGCCGGACCGGGACTACCGTCGATGAGCAGTTCTTC.

The rearrangement links TRBV2 to TRBJ2-1; D is possibly TRBD2 (6 bases). The V end lost 0 bases, the J end lost 8 bases, and 8 bases lay between the germline ends. The CDR3 contains 13 residues. Looked up from germline, CDR1 is SNHLY and CDR2 is FYNNEI. The CDR3 DNA follows: TGTGCCAGCAGTGAAGCCGGGGAGGATGAGCAGTTCTTC. Encoded protein: CASSEAGEDEQFF.

This chain links TRBV10-3 with TRBJ2-1; 7 bases line up with TRBD1. V lost 6 bases, J lost 4 bases, and 9 bases stayed unmatched. CDR1 is ENHRY and CDR2 is SYGVKD in the germline V gene. This CDR3 spans 15 amino acids. CDR3 sequence reads: CAISKTGPSYNEQFF. The DNA for the CDR3 is TGTGCCATCAGCAAGACAGGGCCTTCTTACAATGAGCAGTTCTTC.

The V call is TRBV2, the J call TRBJ1-5, with 7 bases aligning to TRBD1. V lost 0 bases to trimming and J lost 2 bases; unmatched junction nucleotides: 4. From germline, CDR1 is SNHLY and CDR2 FYNNEI. This CDR3 spans 16 amino acids. The CDR3 region is CASSEAGGRGNQPQHF. The CDR3 nucleotides are TGTGCCAGCAGTGAAGCAGGGGGCAGGGGCAATCAGCCCCAGCATTTT.

The chain joins TRBV4-1 to TRBJ1-2; D is ambiguous. CDR1 and CDR2 (germline): MGHRA, YSYEKL. The CDR3 consists of 16 residues. Trimming removed 0 bases from V and 4 bases from J, with 15 bases in between. CDR3 protein: CASSQDPGQVVYGYTF. CDR3 in DNA: TGCGCCAGCAGCCAAGATCCCGGCCAGGTCGTCTATGGCTACACCTTC.

This chain connects TRBV6-1 to TRBJ1-5; unclear D gene. The CDR3 is 16 amino acids. V was cut by 6 bases and J by 3 bases, with 18 bases left in between. Germline-derived CDR1 and CDR2 are MNHNS and SASEGT. The CDR3 protein is CASSEPVGGNNQPQHF. CDR3 sequence (DNA): TGTGCCAGCAGCGAACCCGTAGGAGGGAACAATCAGCCCCAGCATTTT.

This chain connects TRBV29-1 to TRBJ1-1; D gene unclear. Per the germline V gene, CDR1 is SQVTM and CDR2 is ANQGSEA. V was trimmed by 2 bases and J by 8 bases, leaving 9 bases between them. This CDR3 is 11 amino acids long. The CDR3: CSVERRSEAFF. The CDR3 DNA sequence: TGCAGCGTTGAACGGCGGAGCGAAGCTTTCTTT.

J is TRBJ2-3 and V is TRBV5-6; D gene unclear. The CDR3 consists of 15 residues. Trimming took 4 bases from V and 0 from J, leaving 12 bases between them. The V gene's germline CDR1 is SGHDT and CDR2 YYEEEE. The CDR3 spells CASSPPWQSTDTQYF. DNA for the CDR3: TGTGCCAGCAGCCCGCCTTGGCAGAGCACAGATACGCAGTATTTT.

V gene TRBV10-3 combines with J gene TRBJ1-5, with D possibly TRBD1 on 6 matching bases. The CDR3 loop spans 13 amino acids. Per germline, CDR1 ENHRY and CDR2 SYGVKD. The ends were cut back, 6 bases at V and 3 bases at J, with 9 bases in the middle. CDR3 loop: CAISRDINQPQHF. The CDR3 bases are TGTGCCATCAGCCGGGACATCAATCAGCCCCAGCATTTT.

This chain uses TRBV7-9 with TRBJ2-3; 8 bases are a match to TRBD1. J gave up 3 bases and V 7 bases, and 9 bases lay outside the gene matches. This CDR3 has 15 residues. The germline CDR1 and CDR2 sequences are SEHNR and FQNEAQ (reference sequence). This chain's CDR3 is CASNFGQGRTDTQYF. DNA for the CDR3: TGTGCCAGCAACTTCGGACAGGGCAGGACAGATACGCAGTATTTT.

The rearrangement links TRBV27 to TRBJ1-2; D is perhaps TRBD1 (5 bases). The CDR3 runs 16 residues. Trimming shortened V by 6 bases and J by 4 bases, and 21 bases separated the two germline ends. Per the germline V gene, CDR1 is MNHEY and CDR2 is SMNVEV (reference sequence). The CDR3 DNA sequence: TGTGCCAGCAGAGCCAAGACAGCACTGAAATTCTATGGCTACACCTTC. Its translation is CASRAKTALKFYGYTF.

This sequence joins TRBV5-1 and TRBJ2-2, with 9 bases aligning to TRBD1. The CDR3 totals 16 residues. Germline values: CDR1 SGHRS, CDR2 YFSETQ. V lost 3 bases, J lost 7 bases, and 10 bases stayed unmatched. The CDR3: CASSSTQGARSGELFF. In nucleotides, the CDR3 is TGCGCCAGCAGCTCTACACAGGGGGCGCGTAGCGGGGAGCTGTTTTTT.

This chain uses TRBV7-2 with TRBJ1-5, with D possibly TRBD1 on 6 matching bases. Trimming left V 2 bases short and J 3 bases short, with 11 bases between. Germline loops: CDR1 SGHTA, CDR2 FQGNSA. The CDR3 loop spans 15 amino acids. The CDR3 nucleotides read TGTGCCAGCAGCTTACGCGGGGGGCTCAATCAGCCCCAGCATTTT. Residues: CASSLRGGLNQPQHF.

CDR3 protein: CASSQPRSPPGTSGGSYNEQFF. In nucleotides, the CDR3 is TGCGCCAGCAGTCAACCCCGTTCCCCTCCTGGGACTAGCGGGGGCTCCTACAATGAGCAGTTCTTC. This chain uses TRBV23-1 with TRBJ2-1; 14 positions agree with TRBD2. TRBV23-1 is an ORF, with its function uncertain. Trimming cost V 2 bases and J 0 bases; bases outside gene matches: 15. CDR3 length equals 22 residues.

This clone was recorded once. The CDR3 sequence: CSAARLSEQYF. The CDR3 DNA sequence: TGCAGTGCAGCCCGCCTAAGCGAGCAGTACTTC. This sequence joins TRBV20-1 and TRBJ2-7; the D is unclear. The germline gives CDR1 DFQATT, CDR2 SNEGSKA (reference sequence). There are 11 residues in the CDR3. The V and J ends lost 6 bases and 6 bases respectively, with 12 bases between them.

The chain couples TRBV4-2 to TRBJ2-7, with 8 bases fitting TRBD1. Germline V CDR1 and CDR2: LGHNA, YNFKEQ. The CDR3 is 13 residues long. The junction had 6 bases not matched to a gene; V was cut back by 6 bases and J by 5 bases. CDR3 residues: CASSSDRAHEQYF. CDR3 coding DNA: TGTGCCAGCAGTTCGGACAGGGCCCACGAGCAGTACTTC.

This clone was seen more than once but under ten times. V is TRBV10-1 and J is TRBJ1-2, with TRBD1 matching 11 bases. There are 16 residues in the CDR3. V was clipped by 6 bases and J by 4 bases; unmatched bases: 10. In germline, CDR1 is WNHNN, CDR2 SYGVQD (reference sequence). CDR3 nucleotide sequence: TGCGCCAGCAGCCGGGACAGGGGGGTACTTGGCTATGGCTACACCTTC. Its protein product is CASSRDRGVLGYGYTF.

This clone has just one count. This rearrangement joins TRBV5-6 to TRBJ1-3; D is unresolved. Germline V gives CDR1 SGHDT, CDR2 YYEEEE. The CDR3 covers 14 residues. The V end lost 4 bases, the J end lost 0 bases, and 8 bases lay between the germline ends. Here the CDR3 DNA reads TGTGCCAGCAGCCCCCTCCGCTCTGGAAACACCATATATTTT. It specifies CASSPLRSGNTIYF.

The chain recombines TRBV4-2 with TRBJ1-1; tentative D call: TRBD1 (5 bases). Trimming shortened V by 4 bases and J by 4 bases, and 16 bases separated the two germline ends. This CDR3 region has 15 residues. CDR1 LGHNA and CDR2 YNFKEQ come from the germline V gene. The CDR3 region has the DNA TGTGCCAGCAGCCCGGGAGGTGTAGGGGTCACTGAAGCTTTCTTT. The encoded protein is CASSPGGVGVTEAFF.